This section outlines one T cell receptor beta chain sequence together with its context. Its matching antigen is unknown. The data belong to a study of cytomegalovirus exposure and HLA in healthy donors. PCR involved 60 Vbeta and 13 Jbeta primers. This table comes from immunoSEQ multiplex PCR, and its TCRdb copy is limited to in-frame clones, with some not included. The sample has more than 100,000 clones, just under 80% seen once. Overall study findings and caveats: Researchers reportedly found TCR beta sequences accurately predicted most subjects' HLA-A and HLA-B alleles. Near-uniform donor sequencing depth was presumed by presence/absence analyses. Available immune exposure information was restricted to CMV serostatus only.

Trimming took 5 bases from V and 6 from J, leaving 13 bases between them. Looked up from germline, CDR1 is SGHAT and CDR2 is FQNNGV. The length of the CDR3 is 14 residues. This receptor was obtained from a male donor in good health and CMV-seronegative. J is TRBJ2-2 and V is TRBV11-2; D possibly corresponds to TRBD1 (5 bases). Sequenced sample: PBMCs. CDR3: CASSPQGLAGELFF. The DNA for the CDR3 is TGTGCCAGCAGCCCCCAGGGTCTTGCCGGGGAGCTGTTTTTT.